This record looks at one T cell receptor (beta chain) sequence and its context. Germline V gene lookup returns CDR1 SEHNR and CDR2 FQNEAQ (reference sequence). This CDR3 region has 16 residues. The V and J ends lost 1 base and 1 base respectively, with 11 bases between them. The table came from immunoSEQ multiplex PCR; TCRdb's copy has only in-frame clones and leaves some out. The sample holds about 140,000 clones, roughly 81% seen once. The data stem from a study of blood T cell repertoires in COVID-19. Sequenced input: PBMCs or T cells enriched from blood (not recorded which). The TCR sequence derives from a woman aged 50 to 60 with acute COVID-19. The genes are TRBV7-9 and TRBJ1-3; D might be TRBD1 (5 bases). The DNA of the CDR3 is TGTGCCAGCAGCTTAGGTCGGGACTTTTCTGGAAACACCATATATTTT. Its protein is CASSLGRDFSGNTIYF.